A selection of T cell receptor beta chains follows, all from one sample in a study of cytomegalovirus exposure and HLA in healthy donors. Only in-frame clones appear in the TCRdb table, and some are missing; sequencing was by immunoSEQ multiplex PCR. Among over 65,000 clones listed, over 70% were seen once. Input material: PBMCs. Receptors were obtained from a woman aged 35 to 49 in good health and CMV-seronegative. Both conserved end residues are trimmed from each CDR3. The order of the fields is V gene, D gene, J gene, clone size, CDR3 protein. D genes are given only for firm matches. Clone sizes are given selectively: once, few, many, or a class where the clone is expanded.

V gene: TRBV6-1; D gene: .; J gene: TRBJ1-1; clone size: .; CDR3 protein: ASSAEVSTEAF
V gene: TRBV27; D gene: TRBD1; J gene: TRBJ1-1; clone size: .; CDR3 protein: ASSFGQGVLNTEAF
V gene: TRBV19; D gene: TRBD1; J gene: TRBJ1-1; clone size: few; CDR3 protein: ATAGGTEAF
V gene: TRBV20-1; D gene: .; J gene: TRBJ2-3; clone size: once; CDR3 protein: SASLDTQY
V gene: TRBV19; D gene: TRBD2; J gene: TRBJ2-2; clone size: .; CDR3 protein: ASSIRPSGTLGELF
V gene: TRBV7-2; D gene: TRBD1; J gene: TRBJ2-7; clone size: .; CDR3 protein: ASSLASGTGTYEQY
V gene: TRBV7-2; D gene: .; J gene: TRBJ1-1; clone size: .; CDR3 protein: AAGGVRRTEAF
V gene: TRBV9; D gene: .; J gene: TRBJ1-1; clone size: .; CDR3 protein: ASSQGGGTEAF
V gene: TRBV14; D gene: .; J gene: TRBJ1-2; clone size: .; CDR3 protein: ASSQIRGVGGYT
V gene: TRBV2; D gene: .; J gene: TRBJ1-2; clone size: .; CDR3 protein: ASSIQGYGYT
V gene: TRBV19; D gene: TRBD2; J gene: TRBJ2-5; clone size: .; CDR3 protein: ATGPSGRGQETQY
V gene: TRBV5-1; D gene: .; J gene: TRBJ2-7; clone size: .; CDR3 protein: ASSSGGSYEQY
V gene: TRBV6-1; D gene: .; J gene: TRBJ2-3; clone size: once; CDR3 protein: APMGAEGPDTQY
V gene: TRBV4-3; D gene: .; J gene: TRBJ2-5; clone size: .; CDR3 protein: ASSQSLFITGQHQETQY
V gene: TRBV5-1; D gene: TRBD2; J gene: TRBJ2-2; clone size: .; CDR3 protein: ASSTGGPTGELF
V gene: TRBV7-9; D gene: TRBD2; J gene: TRBJ2-1; clone size: .; CDR3 protein: ASSILSTSGGYNEQF
V gene: TRBV4-1; D gene: .; J gene: TRBJ2-1; clone size: few; CDR3 protein: ASSPEVVGGRF
V gene: TRBV11-2; D gene: .; J gene: TRBJ1-1; clone size: .; CDR3 protein: ASSLVMGRDTEAF
V gene: TRBV27; D gene: .; J gene: TRBJ2-4; clone size: few; CDR3 protein: ASSLTGASGAKNIQY
V gene: TRBV29-1; D gene: .; J gene: TRBJ2-3; clone size: once; CDR3 protein: SVELENTDTQY